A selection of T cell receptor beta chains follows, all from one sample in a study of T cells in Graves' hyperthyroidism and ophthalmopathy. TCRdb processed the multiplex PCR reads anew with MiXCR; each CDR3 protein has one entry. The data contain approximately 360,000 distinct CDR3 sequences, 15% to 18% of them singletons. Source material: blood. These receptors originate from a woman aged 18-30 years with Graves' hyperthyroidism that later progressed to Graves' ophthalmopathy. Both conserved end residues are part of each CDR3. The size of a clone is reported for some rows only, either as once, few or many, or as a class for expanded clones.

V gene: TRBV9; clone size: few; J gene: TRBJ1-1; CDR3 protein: CASSLGGETEAFF
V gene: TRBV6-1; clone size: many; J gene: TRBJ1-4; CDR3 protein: CASRPIGQGMEKLFF
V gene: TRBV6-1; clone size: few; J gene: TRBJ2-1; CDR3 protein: CASSEKETGGNEQFF
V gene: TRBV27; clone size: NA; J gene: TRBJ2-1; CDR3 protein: CASSLTGGQGVF
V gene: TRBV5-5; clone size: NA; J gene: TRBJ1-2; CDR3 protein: CASSLGAGSIPGYTF
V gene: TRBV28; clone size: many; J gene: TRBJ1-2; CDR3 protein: CASSLWGGYTF
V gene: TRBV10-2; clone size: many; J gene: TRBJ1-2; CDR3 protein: CASSESEGPYGYTF
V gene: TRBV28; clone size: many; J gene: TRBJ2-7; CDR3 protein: CASTRLWGQGPHEQYF
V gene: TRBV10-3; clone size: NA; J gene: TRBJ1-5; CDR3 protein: CAISESRDRGGNQPQHF
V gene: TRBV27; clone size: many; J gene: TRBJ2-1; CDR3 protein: CASSSWTSGLSYNEQFF
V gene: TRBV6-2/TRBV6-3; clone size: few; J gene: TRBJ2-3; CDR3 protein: CASSWTGLPTDTQYF
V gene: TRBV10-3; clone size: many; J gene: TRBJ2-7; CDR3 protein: CAISDNSDEQYF
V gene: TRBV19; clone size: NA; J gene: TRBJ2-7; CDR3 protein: CASSTRQGNSYEQYF
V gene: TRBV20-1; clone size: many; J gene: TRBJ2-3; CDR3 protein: CSARGRQLAGDLFLGTDTQYF
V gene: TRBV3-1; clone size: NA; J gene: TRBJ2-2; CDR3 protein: CASSHPLAAGELFF
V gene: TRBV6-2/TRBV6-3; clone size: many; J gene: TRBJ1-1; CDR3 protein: CASRKRHTEAFF
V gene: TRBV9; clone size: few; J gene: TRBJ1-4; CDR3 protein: CASSFGQTNEKLFF
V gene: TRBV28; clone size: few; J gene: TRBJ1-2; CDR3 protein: CASSRTGAYGYTF
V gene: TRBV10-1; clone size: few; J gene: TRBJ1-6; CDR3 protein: CASSDLQNSPLHF
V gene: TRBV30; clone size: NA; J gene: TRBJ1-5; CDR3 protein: CAWSVPGLRGPGQPQHF
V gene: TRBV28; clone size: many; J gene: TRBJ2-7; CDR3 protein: CASYGGQGGYEQYF
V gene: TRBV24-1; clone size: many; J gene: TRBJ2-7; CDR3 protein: CATSDLRCRGISYEQYF
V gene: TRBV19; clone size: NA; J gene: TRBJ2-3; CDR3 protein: CAASSGRWTDTQYF
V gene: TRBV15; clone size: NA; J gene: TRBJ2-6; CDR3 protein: CATSTPSSGANVLTF
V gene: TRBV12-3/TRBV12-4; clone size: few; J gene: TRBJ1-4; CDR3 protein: CASSLAGQAFEEKLFF
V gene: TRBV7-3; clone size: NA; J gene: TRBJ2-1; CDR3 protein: CASSAGVSGEQFF
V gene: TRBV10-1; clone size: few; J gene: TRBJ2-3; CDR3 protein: CASSPSGSRSDTQYF
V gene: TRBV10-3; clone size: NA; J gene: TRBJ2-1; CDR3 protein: CAISDAGSSYNEQFF
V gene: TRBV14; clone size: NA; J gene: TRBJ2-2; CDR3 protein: CASSQDPLPTYTGELFF
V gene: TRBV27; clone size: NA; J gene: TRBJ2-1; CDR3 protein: CASSTKTGTAYNEQFF
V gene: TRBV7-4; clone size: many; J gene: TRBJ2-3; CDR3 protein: CASNNWPTGGFSTDTQYF
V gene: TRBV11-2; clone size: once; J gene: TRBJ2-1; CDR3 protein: CASSLLVLASTGLAGKNEQFF
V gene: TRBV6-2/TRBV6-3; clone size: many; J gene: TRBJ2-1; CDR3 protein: CASSYRTGGYSYNEQFF
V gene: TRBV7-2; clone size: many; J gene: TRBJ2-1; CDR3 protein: CASSRLGGADNEQFF
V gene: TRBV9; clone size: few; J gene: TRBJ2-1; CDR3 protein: CASSVVAGVGNEQFF
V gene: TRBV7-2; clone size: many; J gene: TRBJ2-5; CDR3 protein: CASSRQGGGRETQYF
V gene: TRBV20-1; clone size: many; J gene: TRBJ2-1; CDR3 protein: CSATARATSYNEQFF
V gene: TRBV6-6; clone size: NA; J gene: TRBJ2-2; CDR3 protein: CASSYSAGGPWTGELFF
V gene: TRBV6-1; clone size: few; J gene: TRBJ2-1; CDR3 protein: CATSLGRGSYNEQFF
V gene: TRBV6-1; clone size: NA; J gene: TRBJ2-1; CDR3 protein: CASKREIAHNEQFF
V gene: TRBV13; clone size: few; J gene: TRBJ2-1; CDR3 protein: CASSLGRTGNEQFF
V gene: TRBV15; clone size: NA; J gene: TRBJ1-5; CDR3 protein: CATSRGGYQPQHF
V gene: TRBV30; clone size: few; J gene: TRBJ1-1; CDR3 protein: CAWSTGTGSQNTEAFF
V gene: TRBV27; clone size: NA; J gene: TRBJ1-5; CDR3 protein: CASTGTGYQPQHF
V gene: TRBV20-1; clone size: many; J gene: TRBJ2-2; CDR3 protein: CSARPGANTGELFF
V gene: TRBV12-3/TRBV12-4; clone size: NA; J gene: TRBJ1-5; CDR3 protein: CASSLDINQPQHF
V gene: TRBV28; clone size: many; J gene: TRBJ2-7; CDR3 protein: CASSFGPSGSYEQYF
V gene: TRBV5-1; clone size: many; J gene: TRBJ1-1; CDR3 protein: CASSLLSGYEWTEAFF
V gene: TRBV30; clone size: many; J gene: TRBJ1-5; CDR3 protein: CAWSVRGEPQPQHF
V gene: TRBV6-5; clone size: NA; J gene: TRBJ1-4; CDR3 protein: CASSYRGQGVEKLFF
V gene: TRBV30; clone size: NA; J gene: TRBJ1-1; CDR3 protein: CAWSVGPLEAFF